This T cell receptor beta chain was observed in a study of human T cells and chemical hapten exposure. As the library was built, unique molecular identifiers were attached to individual cDNA molecules. TCRdb analysed the RACE reads with MiXCR anew, one entry per CDR3 protein. There are approximately 50,000 distinct CDR3 sequences in the sample; around a tenth occur only once, and around a tenth lies in the top ten. Time point described: pre-sensitization, week 0. Treatment meaning: therapeutic diphenylcyclopropenone sensitization with weekly scalp DPC. Whole blood, unfractionated, served as the material for total RNA extraction. The receptor was isolated from a woman in her 30s with alopecia areata. Some clones in this sample may be carry-over from other donors' samples. The sequenced sample was whole blood, obtained in connection with sensitization to the hapten diphenylcyclopropenone (DPC).

Here the CDR3 reads CASSLWTSGGNEQFF. The DNA of the CDR3 is TGTGCCAGCAGTTTGTGGACTAGCGGGGGGAATGAGCAGTTCTTC. The chain uses TRBV12-3 or TRBV12-4 and TRBJ2-1, with 14 bases fitting TRBD2. CDR3 length: 15 amino acids. Trimming took 3 bases from V and 7 from J; bases not matched to a gene: 2.